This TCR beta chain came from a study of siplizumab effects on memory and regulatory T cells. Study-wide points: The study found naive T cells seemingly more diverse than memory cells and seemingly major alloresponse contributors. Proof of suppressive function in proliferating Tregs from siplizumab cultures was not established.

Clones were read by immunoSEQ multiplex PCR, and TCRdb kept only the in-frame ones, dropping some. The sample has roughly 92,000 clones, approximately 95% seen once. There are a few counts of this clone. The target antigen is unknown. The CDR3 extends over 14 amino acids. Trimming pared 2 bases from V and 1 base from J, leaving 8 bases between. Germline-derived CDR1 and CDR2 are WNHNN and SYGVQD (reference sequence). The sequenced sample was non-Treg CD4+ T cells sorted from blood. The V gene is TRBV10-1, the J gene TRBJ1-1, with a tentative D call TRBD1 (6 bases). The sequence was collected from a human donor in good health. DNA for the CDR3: TGCGCCAGCAGTGAGACAGGGAGGAACACTGAAGCTTTCTTT. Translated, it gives CASSETGRNTEAFF.